What follows are 24 T cell receptor beta chains derived from one specimen sequenced in a study of beta chain features in type 1 diabetes. As every portion of the isolated RNA was reverse transcribed, the sequencing read expressed TCRB transcripts. Only in-frame clones appear in the TCRdb table, and some are missing; sequencing was by immunoSEQ multiplex PCR. Of a few hundred thousand clones in the sample, roughly 13% were seen once. Sequenced sample: naive CD4+ T cells from blood. The receptors shown here come from a man younger than 35 in good health.

This clone was seen only a few times. V and J are TRBV4-2 and TRBJ1-2; D possibly corresponds to TRBD1 (6 bases). CDR3 length: 15 amino acids. V was cut by 0 bases and J by 4 bases, with 12 bases left in between. CDR1 and CDR2 from the germline V gene are LGHNA and YNFKEQ. The CDR3 protein is CASSQEIDRLYGYTF. As DNA, the CDR3 is TGTGCCAGCAGCCAAGAGATAGACAGGCTCTATGGCTACACCTTC.

The rearrangement links TRBV7-2 to TRBJ1-2, with D possibly TRBD1 on 6 matching bases. Germline CDR1 SGHTA, CDR2 FQGNSA. CDR3 length: 16 amino acids. V gave up 1 base and J gave up 3 bases, with 15 bases separating them. The CDR3 coding sequence is TGTGCCAGCAGCTTAGTACGGACAGCAACTTACTATGGCTACACCTTC. Translated, it gives CASSLVRTATYYGYTF.

This clone was seen only a few times. The chain couples TRBV5-8 to TRBJ1-1; possibly TRBD1 for D (5 bases). Germline CDR1 SGHTS, CDR2 YDEGEE. The CDR3 is 13 amino acids. V lost 2 bases and J 1 base, leaving 6 bases between the germline ends. The CDR3 nucleotides are TGTGCCAGCAGCTTTGACAGGAACACTGAAGCTTTCTTT. Encoded protein: CASSFDRNTEAFF.

The chain carries TRBV11-2 and TRBJ1-4; the D gene is possibly TRBD1 (6 bases). This CDR3 is built from 16 residues. Between the trimmed V and J ends, which lost 1 base and 0 bases, there was a span of 9 bases. CDR1 and CDR2 (germline): SGHAT, FQNNGV. This CDR3 reads CASSLGRTATNEKLFF. The CDR3 DNA follows: TGTGCCAGCAGCTTAGGACGGACAGCAACTAATGAAAAACTGTTTTTT.

The CDR3 sequence is CASSTGGGSGYTF. The DNA of the CDR3 is TGTGCCAGCAGTACAGGGGGCGGATCGGGCTACACCTTC. The J gene is TRBJ1-2, the V gene TRBV28, with 9 bases matching TRBD1. V shed 5 bases and J 8 bases; nucleotides not matched to a gene: 6. This CDR3 comprises 13 residues. In germline, CDR1 is MDHEN, CDR2 SYDVKM.

V usage is TRBV5-6 and J usage is TRBJ1-2; 7 bases map to TRBD1. Germline V gene lookup returns CDR1 SGHDT and CDR2 YYEEEE. This CDR3 has 19 amino acids. J gave up 1 base and V 6 bases, and 21 bases lay outside the gene matches. As DNA, the CDR3 is TGTGCCAGCATCCCGGGTAGTGACAGGGTGGGACCAATTAACTATGGCTACACCTTC. Protein: CASIPGSDRVGPINYGYTF.

The rearrangement joins TRBV19 to TRBJ2-7; possible D gene TRBD1, 5 bases. This CDR3 is built from 13 residues. CDR1 LNHDA and CDR2 SQIVND come from the germline V gene (reference sequence). Trimming removed 3 bases from V and 1 base from J, with 7 bases in between. CDR3 bases: TGTGCCAGTAGTATCTCAGGGTCCTACGAGCAGTACTTC. Amino acid sequence: CASSISGSYEQYF.

The chain couples TRBV19 to TRBJ2-3, with 10 bases identical to TRBD2. V lost 10 bases to trimming and J lost 2 bases; unmatched junction nucleotides: 9. Germline V gives CDR1 LNHDA, CDR2 SQIVND (reference sequence). The CDR3 runs 15 residues. The DNA for the CDR3 is TGTGCCACCACATTGACTAGCGGGTCCACAGATACGCAGTATTTT. As protein: CATTLTSGSTDTQYF.

The rearrangement uses TRBV27 and TRBJ2-7; the D gene is possibly TRBD1 (5 bases). CDR1 and CDR2 (germline): MNHEY, SMNVEV (reference sequence). V shed 6 bases and J shed 0 bases, with 12 bases lying between them. The CDR3 has 14 amino acids. CDR3 residues: CASSATGFSYEQYF. In DNA, the CDR3 is TGTGCCAGCAGCGCCACAGGATTCTCCTACGAGCAGTACTTC.

This clone was counted a few times. This chain connects TRBV7-3 to TRBJ2-1; D not resolved. This CDR3 comprises 13 residues. V was trimmed by 6 bases and J by 10 bases, leaving 16 bases between them. The V gene's germline CDR1 is SGHTA and CDR2 FQGTGA. The CDR3 spells CASRPTPSGEQFF. CDR3 DNA sequence: TGTGCCAGCAGACCCACTCCGTCAGGCGAGCAGTTCTTC.

The sample holds many counts of this clone. The chain combines TRBV7-9 with TRBJ2-5; unclear D gene. The germline CDR1 and CDR2 sequences are SEHNR and FQNEAQ (reference sequence). The CDR3 spans 13 residues. V gave up 2 bases and J gave up 5 bases, with 9 bases separating them. The CDR3 nucleotides read TGTGCCAGCAGCTTATCGCGGTTGGAGACCCAGTACTTC. Translating gives CASSLSRLETQYF.

The sample holds a few counts of this clone. The gene calls are TRBV30 and TRBJ2-7; TRBD2 aligns across 10 bases. The J segment lost 2 bases and the V segment lost 1 base, leaving 8 bases of the junction unmatched. Per germline, CDR1 GTSNPN and CDR2 SVGIG (reference sequence). This CDR3 is 16 amino acids long. The CDR3, as DNA: TGTGCCTGGAGTGCGAAATTACTAGCGGGAACCTACGAGCAGTACTTC. It is translated as CAWSAKLLAGTYEQYF.

This clone has more than one count but fewer than ten. The chain joins TRBV28 to TRBJ2-2; maybe TRBD1 (6 bases). The CDR3 loop spans 14 amino acids. V shed 3 bases and J shed 7 bases, with 12 bases lying between them. Per the germline V gene, CDR1 is MDHEN and CDR2 is SYDVKM. CDR3 loop: CASSFGGYSGELFF. For the CDR3, the DNA is TGTGCCAGCAGTTTTGGGGGCTATAGCGGGGAGCTGTTTTTT.

CDR3 region: CASSPGTANTGELFF. The CDR3 DNA follows: TGTGCCAGCAGTCCGGGGACAGCGAACACCGGGGAGCTGTTTTTT. V gene TRBV7-7 combines with J gene TRBJ2-2; 7 bases map to TRBD1. In germline, CDR1 is SSHAT, CDR2 FNYEAQ (reference sequence). V shed 6 bases, J shed 0 bases, and the junction held 4 bases outside the gene matches. There are 15 residues in the CDR3.

V is TRBV13 and J is TRBJ1-1; D not certain. Germline assignment: CDR1 PRHDT and CDR2 FYEKMQ (reference sequence). This CDR3 has 13 amino acids. The germline V and J ends were trimmed by 6 bases and 8 bases, with 16 bases remaining between them. The CDR3 nucleotides are TGTGCCAGCAGGCCGGCGGTGAAGAAGGAAGCTTTCTTT. It is translated as CASRPAVKKEAFF.

This clone was seen a handful of times. This chain uses TRBV29-1 with TRBJ1-2; no definite D call. Germline V CDR1 and CDR2: SQVTM, ANQGSEA. The V end lost 3 bases, the J end lost 0 bases, and 5 bases lay between the germline ends. CDR3 length: 12 residues. The CDR3 reads CSVEAPNYGYTF. The CDR3 DNA reads TGCAGCGTTGAGGCACCTAACTATGGCTACACCTTC.

The chain joins TRBV21-1 to TRBJ1-1. TRBV21-1 is recorded as a pseudogene. The CDR3 contains 13 residues. The DNA for the CDR3 is TGTGCCAGCAGATTGAGGTTCGGCACTGAAGCTTTCTTT. It is translated as CASRLRFGTEAFF.

V and J are TRBV19 and TRBJ1-2, with TRBD1 matching over 9 bases. Losses at the gene ends were 3 bases for V and 0 bases for J; bases not matched to a gene: 5. The length of the CDR3 is 16 residues. Germline values: CDR1 LNHDA, CDR2 SQIVND (reference sequence). The CDR3 is CASSMNRGPTNYGYTF. CDR3 in DNA: TGTGCCAGTAGTATGAACAGGGGGCCCACTAACTATGGCTACACCTTC.

The V call is TRBV4-1, the J call TRBJ1-1; D is unresolved. This CDR3 is 17 amino acids long. Trimming stripped 4 bases from V and 1 base from J, with 19 bases between. Looked up from germline, CDR1 is MGHRA and CDR2 is YSYEKL. The CDR3 region is CASSRGGASAANTEAFF. CDR3 nucleotide sequence: TGCGCCAGCAGCCGAGGCGGAGCTTCGGCGGCGAACACTGAAGCTTTCTTT.

This CDR3 is CASSQGTERQETQYF. The CDR3 nucleotides are TGTGCCAGCAGCCAAGGGACAGAGAGACAAGAGACCCAGTACTTC. V usage is TRBV4-2 and J usage is TRBJ2-5; D may be TRBD1 (6 bases). The germline V and J ends were trimmed by 1 base and 2 bases, with 11 bases remaining between them. CDR1 LGHNA and CDR2 YNFKEQ come from the germline V gene. This CDR3 is built from 15 residues.

This sequence joins TRBV28 and TRBJ2-6; D possibly corresponds to TRBD2 (6 bases). The V end lost 4 bases, the J end lost 4 bases, and 17 bases lay between the germline ends. The CDR3 runs 17 residues. Per the germline V gene, CDR1 is MDHEN and CDR2 is SYDVKM. The CDR3 loop is CASSSGGLSSGANVLTF. The DNA of the CDR3 is TGTGCCAGCAGTTCCGGGGGACTTTCCTCCGGGGCCAACGTCCTGACTTTC.

V gene TRBV6-1 combines with J gene TRBJ1-2, with 7 bases aligning to TRBD1. Trimming removed 5 bases from V and 0 bases from J; junction bases left unmatched: 6. This CDR3 region has 15 residues. CDR1 MNHNS and CDR2 SASEGT come from the germline V gene. CDR3 amino acids: CASSFTGQTNYGYTF. DNA for the CDR3: TGTGCCAGCAGTTTTACGGGACAGACTAACTATGGCTACACCTTC.

The chain employs TRBV7-2 and TRBJ2-1, with D uncertain. The V and J ends lost 1 base and 5 bases respectively, with 12 bases between them. This CDR3 has 15 amino acids. Germline V gene sequence: CDR1 SGHTA, CDR2 FQGNSA. The DNA for the CDR3 is TGTGCCAGCAGCTTAGGATTCTCGGAGAACAATGAGCAGTTCTTC. This gives the protein CASSLGFSENNEQFF.

This chain uses TRBV4-3 with TRBJ1-2; 7 nucleotides align to TRBD1. Germline CDR1 and CDR2: LGHNA and YSLEER. The length of the CDR3 is 14 residues. Losses at the gene ends were 3 bases for V and 7 bases for J; bases not matched to a gene: 8. This CDR3 reads CASSQKTGMVGYTF. The CDR3 DNA sequence: TGCGCCAGCAGCCAGAAGACAGGGATGGTTGGCTACACCTTC.